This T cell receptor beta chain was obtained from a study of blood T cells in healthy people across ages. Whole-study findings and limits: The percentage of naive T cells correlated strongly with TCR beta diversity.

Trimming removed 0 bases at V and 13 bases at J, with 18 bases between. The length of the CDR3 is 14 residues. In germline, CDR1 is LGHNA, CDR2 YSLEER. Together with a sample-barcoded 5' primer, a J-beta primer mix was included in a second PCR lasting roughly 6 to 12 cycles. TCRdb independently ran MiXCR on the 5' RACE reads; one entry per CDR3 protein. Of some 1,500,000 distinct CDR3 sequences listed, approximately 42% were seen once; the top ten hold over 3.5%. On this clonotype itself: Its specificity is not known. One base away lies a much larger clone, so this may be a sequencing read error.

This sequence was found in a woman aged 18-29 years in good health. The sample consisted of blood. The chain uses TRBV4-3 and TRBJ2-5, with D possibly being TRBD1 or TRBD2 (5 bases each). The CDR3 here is CASSQEGLGDERYF. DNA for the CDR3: TGCGCCAGCAGCCAAGAGGGATTAGGGGACGAGCGGTACTTC.